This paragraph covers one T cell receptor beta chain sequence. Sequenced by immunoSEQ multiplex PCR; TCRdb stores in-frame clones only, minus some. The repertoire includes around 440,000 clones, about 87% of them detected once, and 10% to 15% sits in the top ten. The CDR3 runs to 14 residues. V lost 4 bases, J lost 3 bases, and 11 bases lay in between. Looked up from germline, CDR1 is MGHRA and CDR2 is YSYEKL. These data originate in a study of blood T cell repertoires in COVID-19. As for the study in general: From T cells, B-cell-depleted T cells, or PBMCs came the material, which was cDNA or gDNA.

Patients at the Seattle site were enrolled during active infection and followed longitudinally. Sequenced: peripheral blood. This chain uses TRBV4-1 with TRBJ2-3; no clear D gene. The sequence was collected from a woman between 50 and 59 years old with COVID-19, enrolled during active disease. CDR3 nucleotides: TGCGCCAGCAGCCCTCAGACTGTGACAGATACGCAGTATTTT. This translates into CASSPQTVTDTQYF.